Following are 18 T cell receptor beta chains from one sample sequenced in a study of blood T cells in healthy people across ages. The second PCR ran about 6 to 11 cycles with a sample-barcoded 5' primer and J-beta primers. A single record per CDR3 protein comes from TCRdb applying MiXCR to the 5' RACE reads. The sample contains fewer than 2,000,000 distinct CDR3 sequences, about 39% of which appear only once. The sample consisted of blood. The receptors were gathered from a human donor in good health.

To note about this clonotype: One end of the junction varies from germline; a read error may be responsible. This sequence joins TRBV25-1 and TRBJ2-7; the D gene is possibly TRBD1 (5 bases). This CDR3 spans 14 amino acids. Germline CDR1 and CDR2: MGHDK and SYGVNS. CDR3 nucleotides: TGTGCCAGCAGTGAACACAGGAGCTCCTACAAGCAGTACTTC. Amino acids: CASSEHRSSYKQYF.

Of note for this clonotype: The junction does not match germline at one end; this may be a read error. The rearrangement uses TRBV9 and TRBJ2-1; weak D call: TRBD1 (6 bases). This CDR3 is 14 amino acids long. Looked up from germline, CDR1 is SGDLS and CDR2 is YYNGEE. CDR3 sequence (DNA): TGTGCCGGCAGCCTGACTACAGGGTATAATGAGCAGTTCTTC. Protein: CAGSLTTGYNEQFF.

This sequence joins TRBV28 and TRBJ1-2; D ambiguous. Trimming shortened V by 6 bases and J by 4 bases, and 24 bases separated the two germline ends. CDR3 size: 17 residues. Germline CDR1 is MDHEN and CDR2 is SYDVKM. The CDR3 DNA reads TGTGCCAGCAGCCCACCTCCCATACACTTCCGTGCCTATGGCTACACCTTC. Translation gives CASSPPPIHFRAYGYTF.

This clonotype was seen more than once but under ten times. This chain uses TRBV5-1 with TRBJ1-1, with TRBD1 identical over 10 bases. J was trimmed by 6 bases and V by 0 bases; bases with no gene match: 2. CDR3 size: 14 residues. Germline CDR1 reads SGHRS; CDR2 reads YFSETQ. CDR3 sequence (DNA): TGCGCCAGCAGCTTGGCCGGGACAGGGGCTGAAGCTTTCTTT. Protein sequence: CASSLAGTGAEAFF.

This clonotype was seen a handful of times. The J gene is TRBJ1-1, the V gene TRBV4-1; D is uncertain. The CDR3 contains 14 residues. Trimming cost V 1 base and J 1 base, with 7 bases left between them. The germline V gene has CDR1 MGHRA and CDR2 YSYEKL. The CDR3 loop is CASSQVQANTEAFF. CDR3 sequence (DNA): TGCGCCAGCAGCCAAGTTCAAGCGAACACTGAAGCTTTCTTT.

The chain joins TRBV9 to TRBJ1-2; D may be TRBD1 (6 bases). Germline assignment: CDR1 SGDLS and CDR2 YYNGEE. Trimming pared 2 bases from V and 5 bases from J, leaving 25 bases between. This CDR3 region has 18 residues. For the CDR3, the DNA is TGTGCCAGCAGCGTGTCACACGCGGGGACAATATTTCGGTATGGCTACACCTTC. It yields the protein CASSVSHAGTIFRYGYTF.

This clonotype showed up just a few times. The chain has TRBV20-1 and TRBJ2-7; D may correspond to TRBD1 or TRBD2 (5 bases each). The CDR3 has 14 residues. Germline values: CDR1 DFQATT, CDR2 SNEGSKA (reference sequence). V was cut by 2 bases and J by 5 bases, with 16 bases left in between. CDR3 nucleotide sequence: TGCAGTGCTAGATGGGGGTCTCTAGAGAACGAGCAGTACTTC. Protein: CSARWGSLENEQYF.

This clonotype appeared a few times. J is TRBJ1-5 and V is TRBV7-2, with 7 bases identical to TRBD1. The V gene end was trimmed by 5 bases and the J gene end by 4 bases; junction bases not matched to a gene: 11. This CDR3 spans 16 amino acids. Germline assignment: CDR1 SGHTA and CDR2 FQGNSA. The CDR3 is CASSRASGQANQPQHF. The CDR3, as DNA: TGTGCCAGCAGCCGTGCGTCCGGACAGGCGAATCAGCCCCAGCATTTT.

The table lists this clonotype with a few counts. The V and J genes are TRBV7-3 and TRBJ2-3, with 8 bases fitting TRBD2. V trimming: 5 bases; J trimming: 5 bases; junction bases outside the gene matches: 9. The length of the CDR3 is 15 residues. Germline assignment: CDR1 SGHTA and CDR2 FQGTGA. The CDR3 reads CASSPSGGDGDTQYF. The CDR3 DNA follows: TGTGCCAGCAGCCCGAGCGGGGGCGATGGAGATACGCAGTATTTT.

The gene calls are TRBV12-3 or TRBV12-4 and TRBJ2-1; 13 bases fit TRBD2. The CDR3 totals 16 residues. J gave up 10 bases and V 5 bases, and 11 bases lay outside the gene matches. This CDR3 reads CASSRTSGGPTYEQFF. Here the CDR3 DNA reads TGTGCCAGCAGTCGGACTAGCGGGGGTCCTACCTACGAGCAGTTCTTC.

This clonotype came up a few times. The chain employs TRBV10-2 and TRBJ1-2, with D perhaps TRBD1 (5 bases). There are 13 residues in the CDR3. Trimming shortened V by 4 bases and J by 4 bases, and 10 bases separated the two germline ends. In germline, CDR1 is WSHSY, CDR2 SAAADI. CDR3 region: CASSVRDPYGYTF. In nucleotides, the CDR3 is TGCGCCAGCAGTGTTCGGGACCCCTATGGCTACACCTTC.

The chain carries TRBV20-1 and TRBJ2-7, with D hard to call. Trimming removed 3 bases from V and 6 bases from J, with 21 bases in between. Germline V gene lookup returns CDR1 DFQATT and CDR2 SNEGSKA (reference sequence). This CDR3 is built from 15 residues. CDR3 sequence: CSASSTDRIYGEQYF. In DNA, the CDR3 is TGCAGTGCTAGCTCCACGGACCGGATTTATGGCGAGCAGTACTTC.

The chain recombines TRBV20-1 with TRBJ1-4; D gene ambiguous. Germline V lookup: CDR1 DFQATT, CDR2 SNEGSKA (reference sequence). The CDR3 sequence is 14 residues long. V was pared by 3 bases and J by 8 bases, with 16 bases between. CDR3 DNA sequence: TGCAGTGCTAGTTACGGAAGGAATAGGGAAAAACTGTTTTTT. Its protein product is CSASYGRNREKLFF.

The chain carries TRBV6-6 and TRBJ1-5; D gene unclear. The CDR3 spans 16 residues. Trimming pared 3 bases from V and 0 bases from J, leaving 12 bases between. Germline V CDR1 and CDR2: MNHNY, SVGAGI (reference sequence). CDR3 region: CASSYGRDYSNQPQHF. For the CDR3, the DNA is TGTGCCAGCAGTTATGGTAGGGATTATAGCAATCAGCCCCAGCATTTT.

This sequence joins TRBV27 and TRBJ2-7, with D perhaps TRBD1 (7 bases). Germline V CDR1 and CDR2: MNHEY, SMNVEV (reference sequence). V lost 5 bases, J lost 10 bases, and 24 bases lay in between. The CDR3 is 15 amino acids. In DNA form, the CDR3 reads TGTGCCAGCAGTCCCTCGACAGGGAGGTCCCCGAACCAGTACTTC. It specifies CASSPSTGRSPNQYF.

The V call is TRBV6-6, the J call TRBJ1-5; D gene ambiguous. V lost 6 bases to trimming and J lost 6 bases, with 12 bases between them. The CDR3 extends over 13 amino acids. From germline, CDR1 is MNHNY and CDR2 SVGAGI (reference sequence). Here the CDR3 reads CASRVQCSQPQHF. For the CDR3, the DNA is TGTGCCAGCAGAGTACAGTGCAGTCAGCCCCAGCATTTT.

This sequence joins TRBV4-3 and TRBJ2-5, with TRBD2 identical over 10 bases. CDR3 length equals 16 residues. Germline lookup yields CDR1 LGHNA and CDR2 YSLEER. With V trimmed by 1 base and J by 2 bases, 4 bases remained unmatched. The CDR3: CASSQGIAGGQETQYF. CDR3 coding DNA: TGCGCCAGCAGCCAAGGAATAGCGGGGGGACAAGAGACCCAGTACTTC.

The chain joins TRBV11-2 to TRBJ2-5; tentatively, D is TRBD1 or TRBD2 (5 bases each). With 5 bases removed from V and 7 bases from J, the gap between germline ends came to 17 bases. There are 14 residues in the CDR3. Germline V gives CDR1 SGHAT, CDR2 FQNNGV. The CDR3 here is CASSASTEAVTQYF. In DNA form, the CDR3 reads TGTGCCAGCAGCGCATCGACAGAAGCGGTGACCCAGTACTTC. Full variable domain (remainder filled in from reference TRBV11-2 and TRBJ2-5): EAGVAQSPRYKIIEKRQSVAFWCNPISGHATLYWYQQILGQGPKLLIQFQNNGVVDDSQLPKDRFSAERLKGVDSTLKIQPAKLEDSAVYLCASSASTEAVTQYFGPGTRLLVL.